The next 24 T cell receptor beta chains were all read from a single sample in a study of somatic mutations in cytotoxic T cells in rheumatoid arthritis. TCRdb's copy holds only in-frame clones and misses some; the assay was immunoSEQ multiplex PCR. Of roughly 32,000 clones in the sample, around 86% were seen once. Specimen: CD8+ T cells sorted from blood. Receptor source: an adult with rheumatoid arthritis.

V usage is TRBV6-6 and J usage is TRBJ2-7; weak D call: TRBD2 (7 bases). CDR1 and CDR2 from the germline V gene are MNHNY and SVGAGI (reference sequence). The CDR3 runs 14 residues. V gave up 4 bases and J gave up 5 bases, with 15 bases separating them. CDR3 nucleotide sequence: TGTGCCAGCAGTTTGAATGGGGGGGCCGACGAGCAGTACTTC. Translating it yields CASSLNGGADEQYF.

This clone occurred a few times. The J gene is TRBJ1-1, the V gene TRBV9; no clear D gene. Trimming left V 0 bases short and J 5 bases short, with 8 bases between. The CDR3 has 13 amino acids. Germline CDR1 and CDR2: SGDLS and YYNGEE. In DNA form, the CDR3 reads TGTGCCAGCAGCGTAGGTAAGGCGACTGAAGCTTTCTTT. Encoded protein: CASSVGKATEAFF.

This chain connects TRBV29-1 to TRBJ1-2; 8 bases are a match to TRBD1. The CDR3 covers 14 residues. The trim removed 7 bases at V and 0 bases at J, leaving 7 bases unmatched. Germline CDR1 is SQVTM and CDR2 is ANQGSEA. CDR3 sequence: CSGTGTGTNYGYTF. DNA for the CDR3: TGCAGCGGAACCGGGACAGGCACTAACTATGGCTACACCTTC.

The genes are TRBV10-3 and TRBJ2-1; possibly TRBD2 for D (7 bases). Per the germline V gene, CDR1 is ENHRY and CDR2 is SYGVKD. The CDR3 covers 15 residues. V was cut by 10 bases and J by 3 bases, with 19 bases left in between. The CDR3 protein is CATEGGNPLYNEQFF. DNA for the CDR3: TGTGCCACCGAGGGGGGGAACCCCCTCTACAATGAGCAGTTCTTC.

This chain connects TRBV21-1 to TRBJ1-6. TRBV21-1 is a listed pseudogene. The CDR3 consists of 15 residues. The CDR3 reads CASILSVVYNSPLHF. The CDR3 DNA follows: TGTGCCAGTATCTTAAGTGTGGTCTATAATTCACCCCTCCACTTT.

This clone has just a few counts. This chain connects TRBV29-1 to TRBJ2-7, with D possibly TRBD2 on 5 matching bases. V was shortened by 7 bases and J by 5 bases, with 18 bases between the two germline ends. This CDR3 has 13 amino acids. Germline V lookup: CDR1 SQVTM, CDR2 ANQGSEA. CDR3 DNA sequence: TGCAGCGCTGTGTGGGGTAGCGCTGACGAGCAGTACTTC. Protein sequence: CSAVWGSADEQYF.

This clone was observed a single time. The chain links TRBV6-1 to TRBJ2-1; the D is unclear. The CDR3 totals 14 residues. V was pared by 8 bases and J by 0 bases, with 11 bases between. Germline CDR1 MNHNS, CDR2 SASEGT. The CDR3 is CASEKRPSYNEQFF. CDR3 in DNA: TGTGCCAGCGAGAAACGTCCCTCCTACAATGAGCAGTTCTTC.

This clone was detected once. The chain carries TRBV7-3 and TRBJ2-2; D gene ambiguous. Germline CDR1 reads SGHTA; CDR2 reads FQGTGA. This CDR3 has 13 residues. The V end lost 2 bases, the J end lost 5 bases, and 6 bases lay between the germline ends. The DNA for the CDR3 is TGTGCCAGCAGCTTACTGGGGACCGGGGAGCTGTTTTTT. Translation: CASSLLGTGELFF.

This chain joins TRBV29-1 and TRBJ2-1; 7 nucleotides match TRBD1. CDR1 SQVTM and CDR2 ANQGSEA come from the germline V gene. There are 11 residues in the CDR3. The V segment lost 3 bases and the J segment 10 bases; nucleotides outside the gene matches: 3. The CDR3 DNA sequence: TGCAGCGTTGACACAGGGGTAGAGCAGTTCTTC. Its translation: CSVDTGVEQFF.

This rearrangement joins TRBV19 to TRBJ1-2; TRBD1 matches at 8 bases. The CDR3 spans 17 residues. The germline V gene has CDR1 LNHDA and CDR2 SQIVND (reference sequence). The junction had 16 bases not matched to a gene; V was cut back by 3 bases and J by 7 bases. CDR3 nucleotide sequence: TGTGCCAGTAGTATCAGGGGGCGTCTTGCGGGGAGCATTGGCTACACCTTC. It codes for CASSIRGRLAGSIGYTF.

This chain joins TRBV12-5 and TRBJ2-3; 7 bases align to TRBD1. Germline-derived CDR1 and CDR2 are LGHNT and FRNRAP. This CDR3 has 15 residues. With V trimmed by 5 bases and J by 5 bases, 10 bases remained unmatched. This chain's CDR3 is CASGDRDSEGDTQYF. As DNA, the CDR3 is TGTGCTAGTGGTGACCGGGACAGCGAAGGAGATACGCAGTATTTT.

The chain recombines TRBV5-4 with TRBJ1-4; unclear D gene. V was cut by 4 bases and J by 8 bases, with 9 bases left in between. The CDR3 totals 12 residues. The germline V gene encodes CDR1 SGHNT and CDR2 YYREEE (reference sequence). The CDR3 region has the DNA TGTGCCAGCAGCGTGACGGGCGAAAAACTGTTTTTT. This gives the protein CASSVTGEKLFF.

CDR3 coding DNA: TGCGCCAGCAGCCAAGGGGCAGGGATTAATCAGCCCCAGCATTTT. Residues: CASSQGAGINQPQHF. The V and J genes are TRBV4-3 and TRBJ1-5; tentatively, D is TRBD1 (5 bases). The V gene lost 1 base and the J gene lost 4 bases, with 11 bases spanning the gap. The CDR3 is 15 amino acids. CDR1 and CDR2 (germline): LGHNA, YSLEER.

The chain joins TRBV27 to TRBJ1-2; 11 nucleotides agree with TRBD1. Germline assignment: CDR1 MNHEY and CDR2 SMNVEV (reference sequence). The ends lost 0 bases at V and 1 base at J; junction bases unmatched: 4. CDR3 size: 17 residues. CDR3 DNA: TGTGCCAGCAGTTTATCCGGACAGGGGGCAAATAACTATGGCTACACCTTC. Its translation: CASSLSGQGANNYGYTF.

This chain links TRBV11-2 with TRBJ2-5, with 14 bases that match TRBD2. The CDR3 length is 16 residues. Germline V gene lookup returns CDR1 SGHAT and CDR2 FQNNGV. V was pared by 3 bases and J by 2 bases, with 2 bases of the junction left unmatched. The CDR3: CASSLGLAGEQETQYF. The CDR3 bases are TGTGCCAGCAGCTTGGGACTAGCGGGGGAACAAGAGACCCAGTACTTC.

A single count supports this clone. The chain has TRBV5-4 and TRBJ2-7; 7 bases are a match to TRBD2. The CDR3 contains 17 residues. The germline CDR1 and CDR2 sequences are SGHNT and YYREEE (reference sequence). After removal of 4 bases from V and 3 bases from J, the junction contained 16 bases not matched to a gene. CDR3 sequence reads: CASSVPETGEGGYEQYF. The CDR3 nucleotides read TGTGCCAGCAGCGTCCCCGAGACGGGGGAGGGTGGCTACGAGCAGTACTTC.

The chain recombines TRBV27 with TRBJ2-3; D gene ambiguous. The CDR3 runs to 13 residues. The germline gives CDR1 MNHEY, CDR2 SMNVEV (reference sequence). V lost 8 bases and J 2 bases, leaving 11 bases between the germline ends. CDR3: CASLARNTDTQYF. The CDR3 nucleotides are TGTGCCAGCCTGGCCCGGAACACAGATACGCAGTATTTT.

The chain employs TRBV7-6 and TRBJ2-2; the D gene is possibly TRBD2 (5 bases). CDR3 size: 13 residues. Germline V gene data show CDR1 as SGHVS and CDR2 as FNYEAQ. V was trimmed by 6 bases and J by 5 bases, leaving 10 bases between them. CDR3 residues: CASSRTPTGELFF. The CDR3, as DNA: TGTGCCAGCAGTCGGACTCCAACCGGGGAGCTGTTTTTT.

The gene calls are TRBV5-1 and TRBJ1-2; no definite D call. CDR3 length: 13 amino acids. Trimming took off 2 bases at V and 4 bases at J, with 9 bases between the two ends. CDR1 and CDR2 from the germline V gene are SGHRS and YFSETQ. The CDR3 nucleotides are TGCGCCAGCAGCTTCAGTAGCGCCTATGGCTACACCTTC. Translating gives CASSFSSAYGYTF. Looking up the rest from reference TRBV5-1 and TRBJ1-2 gives the full variable domain: KAGVTQTPRYLIKTRGQQVTLSCSPISGHRSVSWYQQTPGQGLQFLFEYFSETQRNKGNFPGRFSGRQFSNSRSEMNVSTLELGDSALYLCASSFSSAYGYTFGSGTRLTVV.

This clone is a singleton in its sample. J is TRBJ2-1 and V is TRBV7-6; 9 bases map to TRBD2. Losses at the gene ends were 6 bases for V and 4 bases for J; bases not matched to a gene: 7. The CDR3 extends over 15 amino acids. CDR1 and CDR2 from the germline V gene are SGHVS and FNYEAQ. CDR3 DNA: TGTGCCAGCAGTCCGACTAGCGGTAGATACAATGAGCAGTTCTTC. Its protein is CASSPTSGRYNEQFF.

This rearrangement joins TRBV4-3 to TRBJ1-1; no clear D. The germline V gene has CDR1 LGHNA and CDR2 YSLEER. Trimming removed 0 bases from V and 1 base from J, with 6 bases in between. The CDR3 contains 14 residues. Here the CDR3 DNA reads TGCGCCAGCAGCCAAGATAGGAGGAACACTGAAGCTTTCTTT. This codes for CASSQDRRNTEAFF.

The chain is built from TRBV7-9 and TRBJ2-3; the match to TRBD2 covers 11 bases. CDR1 is SEHNR, CDR2 FQNEAQ, per germline (reference sequence). V trimming: 6 bases; J trimming: 6 bases; junction bases outside the gene matches: 5. The CDR3 is 14 amino acids. CDR3 sequence (DNA): TGTGCCAGCAGTACTAGCGGGAGCTGGGATACGCAGTATTTT. It codes for CASSTSGSWDTQYF.

This clone was detected only once. The chain couples TRBV5-5 to TRBJ2-7, with TRBD2 identical over 10 bases. The germline CDR1 and CDR2 sequences are SGHKS and YYEKEE (reference sequence). V was clipped by 3 bases and J by 3 bases; unmatched bases: 6. The length of the CDR3 is 15 residues. The CDR3 protein is CASSSPSGGNYEQYF. Written as DNA, the CDR3 is TGTGCCAGCAGCTCCCCTAGCGGGGGAAACTACGAGCAGTACTTC.

The chain employs TRBV6-5 and TRBJ1-2; D is unresolved. Trimming pared 2 bases from V and 8 bases from J, leaving 12 bases between. This CDR3 has 13 residues. Germline CDR1 is MNHEY and CDR2 is SVGAGI. For the CDR3, the DNA is TGTGCCAGCAGTTACGGGAAGGTTGAGGGCTACACCTTC. It translates to CASSYGKVEGYTF.